Sequencing of this TCR beta chain was carried out in a study of beta chain features in type 1 diabetes. Study-wide findings and caveats: Within each of all four CD4+ subsets, Type 1 diabetes patients had TCRB CDR3s that were moderately but significantly shorter. The question of HLA type influencing TCRB rearrangement was one that remained unresolved here.

This CDR3 has 18 amino acids. Trimming took 4 bases from V and 1 from J, leaving 21 bases between them. Germline assignment: CDR1 SGHTA and CDR2 FQGTGA. This clone has just a few counts. The target antigen is unknown. cDNA synthesis used the whole RNA isolate, giving expressed TCRB sequences. The assay was immunoSEQ multiplex PCR, and TCRdb's table has in-frame clones only and misses some. The profile shows 150,000 to 200,000 clones, approximately 10% of them singletons. J is TRBJ2-3 and V is TRBV7-3; D may be TRBD1 (6 bases). Sequencing input: central memory CD4+ T cells from blood. The receptor's source is a woman in her thirties with type 1 diabetes. This CDR3 is CASSSTGTGTPRTDTQYF. The CDR3 region has the DNA TGTGCCAGCAGCTCAACGGGCACCGGGACACCCCGCACAGATACGCAGTATTTT. Drawing the rest from reference TRBV7-3 and TRBJ2-3, the complete variable domain is GAGVSQTPSNKVTEKGKYVELRCDPISGHTALYWYRQSLGQGPEFLIYFQGTGAADDSGLPNDRFFAVRPEGSVSTLKIQRTERGDSAVYLCASSSTGTGTPRTDTQYFGPGTRLTVL.